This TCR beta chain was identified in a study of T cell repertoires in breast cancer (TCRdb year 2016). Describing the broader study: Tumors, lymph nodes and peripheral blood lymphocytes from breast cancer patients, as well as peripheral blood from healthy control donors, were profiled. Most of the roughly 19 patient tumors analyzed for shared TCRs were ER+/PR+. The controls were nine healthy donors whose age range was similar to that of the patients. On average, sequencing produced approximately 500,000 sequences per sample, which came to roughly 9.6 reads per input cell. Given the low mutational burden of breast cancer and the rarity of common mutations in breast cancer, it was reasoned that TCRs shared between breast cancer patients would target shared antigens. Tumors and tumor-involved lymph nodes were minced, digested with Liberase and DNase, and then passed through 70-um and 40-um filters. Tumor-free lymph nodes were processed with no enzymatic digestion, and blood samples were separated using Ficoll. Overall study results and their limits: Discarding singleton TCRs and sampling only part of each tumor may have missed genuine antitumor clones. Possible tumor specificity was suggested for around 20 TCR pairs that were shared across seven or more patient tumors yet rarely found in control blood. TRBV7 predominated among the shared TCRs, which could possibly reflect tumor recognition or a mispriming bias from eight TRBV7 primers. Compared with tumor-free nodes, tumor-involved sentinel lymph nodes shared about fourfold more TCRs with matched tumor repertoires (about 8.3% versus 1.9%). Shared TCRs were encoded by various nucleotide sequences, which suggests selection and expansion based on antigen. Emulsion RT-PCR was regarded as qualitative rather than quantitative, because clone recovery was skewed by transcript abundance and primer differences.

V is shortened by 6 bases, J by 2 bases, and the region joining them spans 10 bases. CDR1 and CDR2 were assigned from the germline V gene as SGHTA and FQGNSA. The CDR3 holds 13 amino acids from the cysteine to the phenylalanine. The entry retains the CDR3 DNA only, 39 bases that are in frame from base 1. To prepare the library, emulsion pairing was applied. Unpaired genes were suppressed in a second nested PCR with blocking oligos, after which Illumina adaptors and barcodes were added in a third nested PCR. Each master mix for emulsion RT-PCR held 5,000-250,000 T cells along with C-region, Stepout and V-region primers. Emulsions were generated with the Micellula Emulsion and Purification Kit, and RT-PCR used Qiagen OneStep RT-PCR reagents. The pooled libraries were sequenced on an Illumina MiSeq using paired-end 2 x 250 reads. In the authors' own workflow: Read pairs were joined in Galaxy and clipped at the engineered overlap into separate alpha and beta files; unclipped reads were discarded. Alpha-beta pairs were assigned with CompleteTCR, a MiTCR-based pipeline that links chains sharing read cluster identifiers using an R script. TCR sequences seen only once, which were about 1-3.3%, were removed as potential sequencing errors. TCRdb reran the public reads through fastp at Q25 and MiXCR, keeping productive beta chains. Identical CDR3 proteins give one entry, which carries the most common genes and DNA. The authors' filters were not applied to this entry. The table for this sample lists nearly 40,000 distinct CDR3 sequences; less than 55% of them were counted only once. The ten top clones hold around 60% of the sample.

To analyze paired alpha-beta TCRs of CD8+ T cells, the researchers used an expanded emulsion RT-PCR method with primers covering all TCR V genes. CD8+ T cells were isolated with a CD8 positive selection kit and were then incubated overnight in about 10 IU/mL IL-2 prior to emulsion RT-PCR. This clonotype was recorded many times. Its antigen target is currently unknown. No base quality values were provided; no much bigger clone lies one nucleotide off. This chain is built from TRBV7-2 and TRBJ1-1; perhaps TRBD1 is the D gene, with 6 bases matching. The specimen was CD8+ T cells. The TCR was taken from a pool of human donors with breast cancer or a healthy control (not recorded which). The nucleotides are TGTGCCAGCAGAACCAGGGGTAACACTGAAGCTTTCTTT. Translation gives CASRTRGNTEAFF.